This entry lists 24 T cell receptor beta chains sequenced from one sample in a study of T cell responses to AZD1222 COVID-19 vaccine (dated by TCRdb to about 2021). What this sample's time point label stands for: baseline before first vaccination. The method was the immunoSEQ multiplex PCR assay. In TCRdb, the immuneACCESS table is reduced to in-frame sequences with V and J assigned. These tables do not hold every clone; where another copy was compared, an unresolved V gene accounts for under half, and the others remain unexplained. The sample profile shows nearly 90,000 clones; approximately 91% of them were found once. The ten most abundant clones make up under 6.5% of the sample. Sample: peripheral blood, taken on day 0 of AZD1222 vaccination. The receptors were gathered from an adult in good health.

There are a few counts of this clone. This chain joins TRBV9 and TRBJ2-7, with 10 bases fitting TRBD2. The CDR3 contains 17 residues. The junction had 13 bases not matched to a gene; V was cut back by 0 bases and J by 7 bases. The germline gives CDR1 SGDLS, CDR2 YYNGEE. The CDR3 sequence is CASSVGASGRPVGEQYF. The CDR3 nucleotides are TGTGCCAGCAGCGTAGGGGCTAGCGGGAGACCAGTGGGAGAGCAGTACTTC.

V usage is TRBV4-3 and J usage is TRBJ1-2; D possibly corresponds to TRBD1 (5 bases). From germline, CDR1 is LGHNA and CDR2 YSLEER. Trimming shortened V by 3 bases and J by 8 bases, and 7 bases separated the two germline ends. There are 11 residues in the CDR3. In nucleotides, the CDR3 is TGCGCCAGCAGCCAGGGGGGAGGCTACACCTTC. Protein: CASSQGGGYTF.

This clone was recorded a few times. This chain joins TRBV18 and TRBJ2-3; D is uncertain. Per germline, CDR1 KGHSH and CDR2 LQKENI. The CDR3 contains 17 residues. V lost 2 bases to trimming and J lost 2 bases, with 17 bases between them. The CDR3 sequence is CASSPLVEAQHTDTQYF. CDR3 sequence (DNA): TGTGCCAGCTCACCATTAGTGGAAGCTCAGCACACAGATACGCAGTATTTT.

In its sample, this clone was seen once. The chain has TRBV11-3 and TRBJ2-7, with 7 bases that match TRBD1. The germline V gene encodes CDR1 SGHNT and CDR2 YENEEA. The CDR3 has 13 residues. V dropped 6 bases and J dropped 4; count of bases not matched to a gene: 6. The CDR3 loop is CASSLGGRYEQYF. The CDR3 DNA sequence: TGTGCCAGCAGTCTAGGGGGCCGGTACGAGCAGTACTTC.

The chain is built from TRBV6-1 and TRBJ2-7; the D is unclear. The CDR3 sequence is 15 residues long. V was cut by 2 bases and J by 7 bases, with 18 bases left in between. Germline values: CDR1 MNHNS, CDR2 SASEGT. In DNA, the CDR3 is TGTGCCAGCAGTGAACTGCCCAGCCCTACGTTAGAGCAGTACTTC. It specifies CASSELPSPTLEQYF.

This clone has just a few counts. V gene TRBV6-5 combines with J gene TRBJ2-7, with no clear D. V lost 0 bases, J lost 2 bases, and 14 bases lay in between. Germline-derived CDR1 and CDR2 are MNHEY and SVGAGI. The CDR3 runs 16 residues. The CDR3, as DNA: TGTGCCAGCAGTTACTCGAGGCGGACCGAGACCTACGAGCAGTACTTC. As protein: CASSYSRRTETYEQYF.

By proportion, this clone is medium-sized. The chain recombines TRBV19 with TRBJ1-3; D not resolved. The V and J ends lost 7 bases and 0 bases respectively, with 16 bases between them. Per germline, CDR1 LNHDA and CDR2 SQIVND (reference sequence). The CDR3 is 16 amino acids. The CDR3 DNA sequence: TGTGCCAGTAAAGGGTACGCAGGCCTCTCTGGAAACACCATATATTTT. It translates to CASKGYAGLSGNTIYF.

The genes are TRBV7-8 and TRBJ2-2, with TRBD2 matching over 8 bases. From germline, CDR1 is SGHVS and CDR2 FQNEAQ. Losses at the gene ends were 2 bases for V and 7 bases for J; bases not matched to a gene: 9. This CDR3 is built from 16 residues. CDR3 residues: CASSLFGRVSSGELFF. The CDR3 bases are TGTGCCAGCAGCTTATTCGGGAGGGTTTCGAGCGGGGAGCTGTTTTTT. Full variable domain (remainder filled in from reference TRBV7-8 and TRBJ2-2): GAGVSQSPRYKVAKRGQDVALRCDPISGHVSLFWYQQALGQGPEFLTYFQNEAQLDKSGLPSDRFFAERPEGSVSTLKIQRTQQEDSAVYLCASSLFGRVSSGELFFGEGSRLTVL.

The chain uses TRBV5-1 and TRBJ1-5, with a possible D match to TRBD1 (5 bases). This CDR3 spans 14 amino acids. Deletions cut 1 base from V and 4 bases from J, with 9 bases between. Per the germline V gene, CDR1 is SGHRS and CDR2 is YFSETQ. CDR3: CASSLLGENQPQHF. CDR3 bases: TGCGCCAGCAGCTTGCTGGGGGAAAATCAGCCCCAGCATTTT. The entire variable domain, with the rest obtained from reference TRBV5-1 and TRBJ1-5, is as follows: KAGVTQTPRYLIKTRGQQVTLSCSPISGHRSVSWYQQTPGQGLQFLFEYFSETQRNKGNFPGRFSGRQFSNSRSEMNVSTLELGDSALYLCASSLLGENQPQHFGDGTRLSIL.

Written as DNA, the CDR3 is TGTGCCAGCAGCCAGGGGGACAGGGACACTGAAGCTTTCTTT. This gives the protein CASSQGDRDTEAFF. V gene TRBV3-1 (or the pseudogene TRBV3-2) combines with J gene TRBJ1-1; 9 bases map to TRBD1. V lost 3 bases, J lost 3 bases, and 2 bases stayed unmatched. The CDR3 length is 14 residues. CDR1 LGHDT and CDR2 YNNKEL come from the germline V gene (reference sequence).

The chain employs TRBV7-2 and TRBJ2-2, with 9 bases fitting TRBD1. The CDR3 consists of 15 residues. J lost 5 bases, V lost 4 bases, and 5 bases had no gene match. Germline CDR1 and CDR2: SGHTA and FQGNSA. The DNA of the CDR3 is TGTGCCAGCAGCTGGACAGGGGCGGGAACCGGGGAGCTGTTTTTT. Its protein is CASSWTGAGTGELFF.

The chain couples TRBV5-6 to TRBJ2-7; the D call may be TRBD1 or TRBD2 (7 bases each). Germline loops: CDR1 SGHDT, CDR2 YYEEEE. Trimming took off 4 bases at V and 3 bases at J, with 14 bases between the two ends. The CDR3 is 14 amino acids. This CDR3 is CASSLGRGGYEQYF. The CDR3 nucleotides are TGTGCCAGCAGCCTTGGCAGGGGGGGCTACGAGCAGTACTTC.

The rearrangement uses TRBV7-9 and TRBJ2-3; 8 bases line up with TRBD1. The junction had 10 bases not matched to a gene; V was cut back by 5 bases and J by 3 bases. This CDR3 has 16 amino acids. Looked up from germline, CDR1 is SEHNR and CDR2 is FQNEAQ (reference sequence). This CDR3 reads CASSPRTGFGTDTQYF. The DNA for the CDR3 is TGTGCCAGCAGCCCGCGGACAGGGTTTGGGACAGATACGCAGTATTTT.

The V call is TRBV7-9, the J call TRBJ2-1; D gene unclear. V shed 6 bases and J shed 8 bases, with 8 bases lying between them. Per the germline V gene, CDR1 is SEHNR and CDR2 is FQNEAQ (reference sequence). The CDR3 length is 11 residues. The CDR3 DNA reads TGTGCCAGCAGGCTCCGAGATGAGCAGTTCTTC. Protein sequence: CASRLRDEQFF.

The CDR3 is CASSLDRGSGNTIYF. Written as DNA, the CDR3 is TGTGCCAGCAGCTTAGATCGGGGCTCTGGAAACACCATATATTTT. The chain is built from TRBV11-2 and TRBJ1-3, with no clear D. The CDR3 spans 15 residues. The ends were cut back, 0 bases at V and 0 bases at J, with 6 bases in the middle. Germline values: CDR1 SGHAT, CDR2 FQNNGV.

A few counts support this clone. The V and J genes are TRBV6-4 and TRBJ1-1; D is possibly TRBD1 (6 bases). CDR1 is MRHNA, CDR2 SNTAGT, per germline. The CDR3 extends over 15 amino acids. Trimming pared 4 bases from V and 0 bases from J, leaving 12 bases between. The CDR3 loop reads CASSAEGGLNTEAFF. The CDR3 nucleotides read TGTGCCAGCAGTGCGGAGGGGGGTCTGAACACTGAAGCTTTCTTT.

The chain is built from TRBV10-1 and TRBJ2-5; possible D gene TRBD1, 7 bases. This CDR3 region has 15 residues. Germline V gives CDR1 WNHNN, CDR2 SYGVQD (reference sequence). V was clipped by 3 bases and J by 4 bases, with 15 bases between them. The CDR3 region has the DNA TGCGCCAGCAGTGACCTCGGGACAGCGGGAGAGACCCAGTACTTC. This sequence encodes CASSDLGTAGETQYF.

The J gene is TRBJ1-1, the V gene TRBV5-8; D uncertain. This CDR3 region has 14 residues. The ends were cut back, 3 bases at V and 5 bases at J, with 14 bases in the middle. Germline values: CDR1 SGHTS, CDR2 YDEGEE. The CDR3 loop reads CASSSRGLGTEAFF. The CDR3 coding sequence is TGTGCCAGCAGCTCGCGCGGCCTTGGGACTGAAGCTTTCTTT.

The gene calls are TRBV29-1 and TRBJ2-2, with 8 bases lining up with TRBD2. J was trimmed by 4 bases and V by 7 bases; bases with no gene match: 5. The CDR3 covers 13 residues. Germline V gene sequence: CDR1 SQVTM, CDR2 ANQGSEA. CDR3 nucleotides: TGCAGCGCCGGGAGGGGTGGCACCGGGGAGCTGTTTTTT. This encodes CSAGRGGTGELFF.

The rearrangement uses TRBV4-1 and TRBJ2-7; TRBD2 matches at 9 bases. Germline assignment: CDR1 MGHRA and CDR2 YSYEKL. This CDR3 is built from 15 residues. V gave up 3 bases and J gave up 4 bases; unmatched junction bases: 7. The CDR3 region has the DNA TGCGCCAGCAGCCAGACTAGCGGATGGACATACGAGCAGTACTTC. Its protein is CASSQTSGWTYEQYF.

The CDR3 here is CASRDRVRAKSTYEQYF. In DNA, the CDR3 is TGTGCCAGTAGAGACAGGGTCAGGGCCAAGAGCACCTACGAGCAGTACTTC. This chain uses TRBV27 with TRBJ2-7; 7 positions match TRBD1. J was trimmed by 2 bases and V by 9 bases; bases with no gene match: 19. The V gene's germline CDR1 is MNHEY and CDR2 SMNVEV (reference sequence). The CDR3 is made up of 17 amino acids.

This chain joins TRBV5-1 and TRBJ1-1, with D possibly being TRBD1 (5 bases). The CDR3 has 15 residues. Trimming took 3 bases from V and 1 from J, leaving 13 bases between them. From germline, CDR1 is SGHRS and CDR2 YFSETQ. The CDR3 protein is CASSSKVGTNTEAFF. Here the CDR3 DNA reads TGCGCCAGCAGCTCCAAGGTAGGGACGAACACTGAAGCTTTCTTT.

The chain is built from TRBV7-2 and TRBJ2-5, with D possibly being TRBD1 (5 bases). V was cut by 1 base and J by 3 bases, with 9 bases left in between. The length of the CDR3 is 14 residues. Germline V gives CDR1 SGHTA, CDR2 FQGNSA. CDR3 coding DNA: TGTGCCAGCAGCTTAGTTACCAGGGAAGAGACCCAGTACTTC. It translates to CASSLVTREETQYF.

This clone is a singleton in its sample. The J gene is TRBJ2-7, the V gene TRBV11-2; D is ambiguous. There are 12 residues in the CDR3. CDR1 and CDR2 (germline): SGHAT, FQNNGV. V lost 4 bases to trimming and J lost 4 bases, with 8 bases between them. DNA of the CDR3: TGTGCCAGCAGCTCGCCGACATACGAGCAGTACTTC. This translates into CASSSPTYEQYF.